The 27 T cell receptor beta chains given below trace back to one sample, sequenced in a study of low-dose radiotherapy and immunotherapy resistance in tumors. First-strand cDNA relied on TRAV- and TRBV-specific primers spanning alpha and beta chains. TCRs were put through approximately 20 PCR cycles of amplification with Phusion. A constant-region primer and the V-primer adapter served as the primer pair. TCRdb ran MiXCR on the reads and lists one entry per CDR3 protein. The sample shows around 60,000 distinct CDR3 sequences, 23% of them seen only once. This sample's time point: after trial treatment. Noted treatment: LDRT plus nivolumab, ipilimumab, low-dose cyclophosphamide and aspirin (RACIN trial). The sample here was PBMCs, taken after low-dose radiotherapy plus immunotherapy. The receptor source for this set is a male donor with prostate cancer.

V is TRBV29-1 and J is TRBJ2-3; 9 bases line up with TRBD1. Germline values: CDR1 SQVTM, CDR2 ANQGSEA. The V segment lost 4 bases and the J segment 2 bases; nucleotides outside the gene matches: 4. This CDR3 contains 14 residues. The DNA of the CDR3 is TGCAGCGTTGGGACAGGGGCCGACACAGATACGCAGTATTTT. The encoded protein is CSVGTGADTDTQYF.

There are a few counts of this clonotype. Here the CDR3 reads CASSFRSPIDSGANVLTF. CDR3 in DNA: TGTGCCAGCAGTTTTAGGTCTCCAATAGATTCTGGGGCCAACGTCCTGACTTTC. This chain uses TRBV12-3 or TRBV12-4 with TRBJ2-6; no clear D gene. The CDR3 loop spans 18 amino acids. Trimming stripped 3 bases from V and 1 base from J, with 16 bases between.

This clonotype was picked up many times. This chain uses TRBV5-4 with TRBJ2-1; the match to TRBD1 covers 9 bases. The CDR3 runs 15 residues. The ends lost 4 bases at V and 4 bases at J; junction bases unmatched: 6. Germline lookup yields CDR1 SGHNT and CDR2 YYREEE (reference sequence). CDR3 nucleotide sequence: TGTGCCAGCAGCCTAGACAGGGGGAAGTACAATGAGCAGTTCTTC. Protein product: CASSLDRGKYNEQFF.

This clonotype has a count of ten or more. The CDR3 region is CSAMGQDYGYTF. DNA of the CDR3: TGCAGTGCTATGGGACAAGACTATGGCTACACCTTC. The genes are TRBV20-1 and TRBJ1-2; TRBD1 is a possible D gene (6 bases). V lost 4 bases and J lost 3, with 9 bases in between. The CDR3 extends over 12 amino acids. CDR1 and CDR2 from the germline V gene are DFQATT and SNEGSKA (reference sequence).

This clonotype was picked up many times. The chain recombines TRBV24-1 with TRBJ2-3, with 7 bases that match TRBD1. Germline-derived CDR1 and CDR2 are KGHDR and SFDVKD. J was trimmed by 3 bases and V by 3 bases; bases with no gene match: 11. The CDR3 has 17 amino acids. The CDR3 DNA sequence: TGTGCCACCAGTGATGACCGGGACAGTCGTTCAACAGATACGCAGTATTTT. Translated, it gives CATSDDRDSRSTDTQYF.

For this clonotype: One end of the junction does not line up with germline, which may come from a read error. This chain joins TRBV18 and TRBJ1-2; tentative D call: TRBD1 (6 bases). The CDR3 has 15 residues. The germline V gene encodes CDR1 KGHSH and CDR2 LQKENI. This CDR3 reads CASSPRQDSNHGYTF. The DNA for the CDR3 is TGTGCCAGCTCGCCCCGACAGGATTCTAACCATGGCTACACCTTC.

This clonotype occurred many times. V gene TRBV7-2 combines with J gene TRBJ2-7; TRBD2 matches at 16 bases. This CDR3 has 18 residues. CDR1 is SGHTA, CDR2 FQGNSA, per germline. Trimming took 2 bases from V and 4 from J; bases not matched to a gene: 8. The CDR3 region has the DNA TGTGCCAGCAGCTTAAGGGGACTAGCGGGAGGGCCGTTTTACGAGCAGTACTTC. As protein: CASSLRGLAGGPFYEQYF. Complete variable domain (other parts from reference TRBV7-2 and TRBJ2-7): GAGVSQSPSNKVTEKGKDVELRCDPISGHTALYWYRQSLGQGLEFLIYFQGNSAPDKSGLPSDRFSAERTGGSVSTLTIQRTQQEDSAVYLCASSLRGLAGGPFYEQYFGPGTRLTVT.

This clonotype was counted at least ten times. The chain has TRBV11-2 and TRBJ2-3; D remains unclear. Germline CDR1 reads SGHAT; CDR2 reads FQNNGV. V lost 1 base and J lost 1, with 3 bases in between. The CDR3 is made up of 13 amino acids. This chain's CDR3 is CASSLGRTDTQYF. The CDR3 DNA follows: TGTGCCAGCAGCTTAGGACGCACAGATACGCAGTATTTT.

This chain connects TRBV7-2 to TRBJ2-5; D is perhaps TRBD1 or TRBD2 (5 bases each). With 1 base removed from V and 4 bases from J, the gap between germline ends came to 13 bases. The CDR3 runs to 15 residues. CDR1 is SGHTA, CDR2 FQGNSA, per germline. CDR3 sequence reads: CASSLVGDPLETQYF. The CDR3 DNA sequence: TGTGCCAGCAGCTTAGTGGGGGACCCACTAGAGACCCAGTACTTC.

This clonotype was recorded at least ten times. The chain carries TRBV14 and TRBJ1-6, with D perhaps TRBD1 (6 bases). The CDR3 totals 14 residues. V was clipped by 5 bases and J by 5 bases, with 10 bases between them. Germline loops: CDR1 SGHDN, CDR2 FVKESK. The CDR3 is CASSTRTDNSPLHF. As DNA, the CDR3 is TGTGCCAGCAGCACCAGGACAGATAATTCACCCCTCCACTTT.

At least ten counts were recorded for this clonotype. The chain recombines TRBV5-1 with TRBJ2-5; D unclear. Trimming stripped 3 bases from V and 5 bases from J, with 11 bases between. CDR1 is SGHRS and CDR2 is YFSETQ in the germline V gene. The CDR3 consists of 13 residues. DNA of the CDR3: TGCGCCAGCAGCTACGACCAGAGGGAGACCCAGTACTTC. Encoded protein: CASSYDQRETQYF.

This clonotype has a count of ten or more. V and J are TRBV12-5 and TRBJ1-1; 7 positions agree with TRBD1. Germline CDR1 LGHNT, CDR2 FRNRAP. Trimming took 2 bases from V and 6 from J; bases not matched to a gene: 12. This CDR3 comprises 16 residues. CDR3 amino acids: CASGLFTGRGLAEAFF. The CDR3 nucleotides are TGTGCTAGTGGTTTGTTCACGGGCAGGGGGTTGGCTGAAGCTTTCTTT. The full variable domain, rest sourced from reference TRBV12-5 and TRBJ1-1, is DARVTQTPRHKVTEMGQEVTMRCQPILGHNTVFWYRQTMMQGLELLAYFRNRAPLDDSGMPKDRFSAEMPDATLATLKIQPSEPRDSAVYFCASGLFTGRGLAEAFFGQGTRLTVV.

This clonotype has a count of ten or more. The rearrangement uses TRBV24-1 and TRBJ2-5, with D unresolved. The CDR3 has 12 amino acids. V lost 6 bases to trimming and J lost 7 bases, with 11 bases between them. CDR1 and CDR2 (germline): KGHDR, SFDVKD. This chain's CDR3 is CATSRSSGTQYF. CDR3 DNA sequence: TGTGCCACCAGTCGTTCTTCCGGGACCCAGTACTTC.

This clonotype has ten or more counts. This chain joins TRBV7-6 and TRBJ1-2, with 9 positions matching TRBD1. The CDR3 runs to 15 residues. Germline CDR1 reads SGHVS; CDR2 reads FNYEAQ. V trimming: 4 bases; J trimming: 7 bases; junction bases outside the gene matches: 10. CDR3 amino acids: CASSSPRQGGFGYTF. For the CDR3, the DNA is TGTGCCAGCAGCTCTCCCCGACAGGGGGGCTTTGGCTACACCTTC.

Remarks on this clonotype: It is likely a read error: a sequence one base away is far more abundant. V gene TRBV3-1 combines with J gene TRBJ2-7; the match to TRBD1 covers 12 bases. The CDR3 length is 15 residues. Germline V gives CDR1 LGHDT, CDR2 YNNKEL (reference sequence). Germline trimming cut 5 bases from V and 7 bases from J; bases unmatched to any gene: 9. CDR3 loop: CASSELGTGGNEQYF. The CDR3 DNA reads as TGTGCCAGCAGCGAGCTCGGGACAGGGGGCAATGAGCAGTACTTC.

At least ten counts were recorded for this clonotype. The chain carries TRBV11-3 and TRBJ2-1; 9 bases map to TRBD2. This CDR3 spans 16 amino acids. In germline, CDR1 is SGHNT, CDR2 YENEEA. After removal of 4 bases from V and 6 bases from J, the junction contained 10 bases not matched to a gene. CDR3 in amino acids: CASSSEIAGVSNEQFF. The DNA of the CDR3 is TGTGCCAGCAGCTCCGAGATAGCGGGAGTCTCCAATGAGCAGTTCTTC.

This clonotype was seen repeatedly, ten times or more. The rearrangement links TRBV7-9 to TRBJ1-2, with D possibly matching TRBD1 (6 bases). Trimming shortened V by 5 bases and J by 6 bases, and 10 bases separated the two germline ends. This CDR3 region has 12 residues. The germline V gene encodes CDR1 SEHNR and CDR2 FQNEAQ (reference sequence). CDR3 in amino acids: CASSAQGNGYTF. CDR3 bases: TGTGCCAGCAGCGCACAGGGAAATGGCTACACCTTC.

The chain links TRBV9 to TRBJ2-3; TRBD2 aligns across 8 bases. The CDR3 length is 17 residues. In germline, CDR1 is SGDLS, CDR2 YYNGEE. After removal of 6 bases from V and 3 bases from J, the junction contained 15 bases not matched to a gene. The CDR3 coding sequence is TGTGCCAGCACCGAGACTAGCGCAACCATGGGTACAGATACGCAGTATTTT. Its translation is CASTETSATMGTDTQYF.

This clonotype was detected many times. V gene TRBV20-1 combines with J gene TRBJ2-1; D not resolved. Deletions cut 6 bases from V and 1 base from J, with 10 bases between. Germline values: CDR1 DFQATT, CDR2 SNEGSKA (reference sequence). The CDR3 contains 13 residues. Here the CDR3 DNA reads TGCAGTGCCCCCACAGCGTCCTACAATGAGCAGTTCTTC. This encodes CSAPTASYNEQFF.

Of note for this clonotype: The likely explanation is a read error, given a far larger clone one base away. V gene TRBV6-8 combines with J gene TRBJ1-5, with 10 nucleotides matching TRBD1. The CDR3 sequence is 15 residues long. Germline V gene sequence: CDR1 MNHGY, CDR2 SAAAGT. The V gene end was trimmed by 6 bases and the J gene end by 5 bases; junction bases not matched to a gene: 7. CDR3 loop: CASSPGTGVHQPQHF. The DNA of the CDR3 is TGTGCCAGCAGCCCCGGGACAGGGGTGCATCAGCCCCAGCATTTT.

The J gene is TRBJ2-5, the V gene TRBV4-2, with TRBD2 matching 11 bases. This CDR3 is 16 amino acids long. CDR1 LGHNA and CDR2 YNFKEQ come from the germline V gene. V lost 2 bases and J lost 5; bases outside the gene matches: 7. CDR3 amino acids: CASSQRLAGSSETQYF. Written as DNA, the CDR3 is TGTGCCAGCAGCCAAAGACTAGCGGGGTCGTCGGAGACCCAGTACTTC.

About this clonotype itself: It is likely a read error: a sequence one base away is far more abundant. The rearrangement joins TRBV5-3 to TRBJ2-7; D is ambiguous. TRBV5-3 is an open reading frame whose function is uncertain. The CDR3 length is 13 residues. CDR3 in DNA: TGCGCCAGCAGTCCCCCCCCAACCTACGAGCAGAACTTC. As protein: CASSPPPTYEQNF.

Only a few counts were recorded for this clonotype. The chain uses TRBV30 and TRBJ1-2; TRBD1 might be the D (6 bases). Trimming shortened V by 0 bases and J by 7 bases, and 15 bases separated the two germline ends. The germline V gene has CDR1 GTSNPN and CDR2 SVGIG (reference sequence). The CDR3 runs to 14 residues. CDR3 region: CAWSVTGRVGGYTF. The CDR3 DNA sequence: TGTGCCTGGAGTGTAACAGGGCGGGTCGGTGGCTACACCTTC.

Many counts were recorded for this clonotype. This rearrangement joins TRBV20-1 to TRBJ2-7; 8 nucleotides align to TRBD2. V lost 1 base, J lost 3 bases, and 5 bases stayed unmatched. Germline V gene data show CDR1 as DFQATT and CDR2 as SNEGSKA (reference sequence). The length of the CDR3 is 14 residues. CDR3 DNA: TGCAGTGCTAGAGTGAGCGGGAGTTACTACGAGCAGTACTTC. This encodes CSARVSGSYYEQYF.

This clonotype was seen at least ten times. The chain employs TRBV4-3 and TRBJ2-4; TRBD2 is a possible D gene (5 bases). Germline values: CDR1 LGHNA, CDR2 YSLEER. V shed 1 base and J shed 7 bases, with 17 bases lying between them. The CDR3 is 16 residues long. CDR3 nucleotides: TGCGCCAGCAGCCAAGCAGTTAGAGAGGGATCGAACATTCAGTACTTC. It codes for CASSQAVREGSNIQYF.

This clonotype was seen ten or more times. The rearrangement uses TRBV7-2 and TRBJ2-1; D might be TRBD1 (5 bases). Germline CDR1 is SGHTA and CDR2 is FQGNSA. CDR3 length: 16 residues. V lost 1 base to trimming and J lost 5 bases, with 15 bases between them. This CDR3 reads CASSLVSFGADNEQFF. DNA for the CDR3: TGTGCCAGCAGCTTAGTCAGCTTTGGGGCCGACAATGAGCAGTTCTTC.

This chain uses TRBV5-4 with TRBJ2-1; D could derive from TRBD1 or TRBD2 (5 bases each). Germline V CDR1 and CDR2: SGHNT, YYREEE (reference sequence). The CDR3 spans 13 residues. Trimming left V 3 bases short and J 5 bases short, with 9 bases between. CDR3 bases: TGTGCCAGCAGCTCCGGGACGGACAATGAGCAGTTCTTC. It codes for CASSSGTDNEQFF. Filled out from reference TRBV5-4 and TRBJ2-1, the complete variable domain reads ETGVTQSPTHLIKTRGQQVTLRCSSQSGHNTVSWYQQALGQGPQFIFQYYREEENGRGNFPPRFSGLQFPNYSSELNVNALELDDSALYLCASSSGTDNEQFFGPGTRLTVL.